This T cell receptor beta chain derives from a study of memory CD4+ T cells and cytomegalovirus serostatus. Study-wide background: This sample comes from healthy Belgian adults, 8 to 10 CMV seropositive, about 25 seronegative. Study results and limitations: About 40% of the roughly 160 known CMV-associated TCRbeta sequences appeared in CD4+ memory. A US-trained random forest predicted CMV serostatus with median AUC around 0.9. Suggested: most of the CMV-linked TCR signature lies in CD4+ memory cells.

In regard to this clone: Its antigen is currently unknown.

The data were produced by immunoSEQ multiplex PCR, yet TCRdb's version contains in-frame clones alone and is incomplete. This table holds some 53,000 clones, about 78% found once. This CDR3 has 15 amino acids. Per germline, CDR1 KGHSH and CDR2 LQKENI. The V gene end was trimmed by 4 bases and the J gene end by 7 bases; junction bases not matched to a gene: 10. The sort gate was single viable CD3+CD4+CD8-CD45RO+ cells for memory CD4+ T cells. The sample was memory CD4+ T cells from blood. The TCR originated in an adult in good health and CMV-seronegative. This chain connects TRBV18 to TRBJ2-1; 7 bases agree with TRBD1. The CDR3, as DNA: TGTGCCAGCTCACAAACGACAGGGTCGGGGAATGAGCAGTTCTTC. Protein product: CASSQTTGSGNEQFF. The whole variable domain, filled in from reference TRBV18 and TRBJ2-1, reads NAGVMQNPRHLVRRRGQEARLRCSPMKGHSHVYWYRQLPEEGLKFMVYLQKENIIDESGMPKERFSAEFPKEGPSILRIQQVVRGDSAAYFCASSQTTGSGNEQFFGPGTRLTVL.